The 9 T cell receptor beta chains below all came from one sample that was sequenced in a study of CD8 T cells in Susac syndrome. RNA totalling about 0.45 to 1 ug underwent reverse transcription with random hexamers. TCRdb processed the immunoSEQ multiplex PCR reads anew with MiXCR; each CDR3 protein has one entry. The sample lists fewer than 200,000 distinct CDR3 sequences; roughly 94% were seen once. Material: CD4+ T cells from PBMCs. The receptors derive from a human donor with Susac syndrome.

DNA for the CDR3: TGTGCCAGCAGCTTAGTCGTAAGCTCCTACAATGAGCAGTTCTTC. It encodes CASSLVVSSYNEQFF. V is TRBV11-2 and J is TRBJ2-1; D is unresolved. V dropped 1 base and J dropped 0 bases, with 7 bases sitting between them. Germline CDR1 is SGHAT and CDR2 is FQNNGV. There are 15 residues in the CDR3.

CDR3 coding DNA: TGTGCCAGCAGTGTCTGGGGGACAGGGGCAAGAGATACCCAGTACTTC. It codes for CASSVWGTGARDTQYF. The J gene is TRBJ2-5, the V gene TRBV6-1, with 10 bases matching TRBD1. V shed 4 bases, J shed 8 bases, and the junction held 13 bases outside the gene matches. CDR3 size: 16 residues. Per germline, CDR1 MNHNS and CDR2 SASEGT.

The chain uses TRBV18 and TRBJ2-1; 9 bases align to TRBD2. J lost 4 bases, V lost 4 bases, and 5 bases had no gene match. This CDR3 has 15 residues. The germline V gene has CDR1 KGHSH and CDR2 LQKENI. The CDR3 DNA reads as TGTGCCAGCTCACTCAGCGGGGGGCCGTACAATGAGCAGTTCTTC. Translating gives CASSLSGGPYNEQFF.

The chain has TRBV29-1 and TRBJ1-1; D perhaps matches TRBD1 (6 bases). This CDR3 is 13 amino acids long. V gave up 4 bases and J gave up 1 base, with 10 bases separating them. Germline V CDR1 and CDR2: SQVTM, ANQGSEA. The CDR3 region has the DNA TGCAGCGTTGCGGGACATACGAACACTGAAGCTTTCTTT. As protein: CSVAGHTNTEAFF.

The chain is built from TRBV9 and TRBJ2-7; TRBD1 might be the D (5 bases). V lost 0 bases and J 0 bases, leaving 7 bases between the germline ends. Germline CDR1 is SGDLS and CDR2 is YYNGEE. CDR3 length equals 14 residues. CDR3 sequence (DNA): TGTGCCAGCAGCGTAGGACAGACCTCCTACGAGCAGTACTTC. It encodes CASSVGQTSYEQYF.

This chain connects TRBV6-1 to TRBJ1-4, with D possibly being TRBD1 (5 bases). The CDR3 sequence is 13 residues long. The ends were cut back, 7 bases at V and 8 bases at J, with 14 bases in the middle. Germline V gives CDR1 MNHNS, CDR2 SASEGT. The CDR3 loop is CASKPPRGEKLFF. The CDR3 DNA sequence: TGTGCCAGCAAACCACCCCGGGGCGAAAAACTGTTTTTT.

This clonotype was detected only a few times. The V call is TRBV27, the J call TRBJ1-1, with 8 bases aligning to TRBD1. After removal of 2 bases from V and 1 base from J, the junction contained 0 bases not matched to a gene. Germline CDR1 and CDR2: MNHEY and SMNVEV (reference sequence). The CDR3 contains 14 residues. The CDR3 protein is CASSLQGANTEAFF. CDR3 DNA: TGTGCCAGCAGTTTACAGGGGGCGAACACTGAAGCTTTCTTT.

The chain combines TRBV15 with TRBJ2-3, with D hard to call. The CDR3 has 13 amino acids. V shed 5 bases and J shed 1 base, with 7 bases lying between them. Per germline, CDR1 LNHNV and CDR2 YYDKDF (reference sequence). CDR3 loop: CATSWLGTDTQYF. In DNA, the CDR3 is TGTGCCACCAGCTGGCTTGGCACAGATACGCAGTATTTT.

CDR3 region: CASSQEEELFYGYTF. The DNA for the CDR3 is TGCGCCAGCAGCCAAGAAGAGGAATTATTCTATGGCTACACCTTC. The V gene is TRBV4-3, the J gene TRBJ1-2; D ambiguous. Looked up from germline, CDR1 is LGHNA and CDR2 is YSLEER. Trimming took 0 bases from V and 4 from J, leaving 12 bases between them. The CDR3 has 15 residues.